The T cell receptor (beta chain) described here comes from a study of regulatory T cells in long-lasting Graves disease. Looking at the study overall: The study enrolled newly diagnosed Graves' patients on antithyroid drugs under 3 months. The study's findings and limits: Persistent Graves' patients showed less TCR diversity than newly diagnosed patients showed. Possibly, too few samples lowered accuracy.

The CDR3 sequence is 15 residues long. V gave up 2 bases and J gave up 1 base; unmatched junction bases: 5. The time point is: newly diagnosed GD, antithyroid drugs for less than 3 months. PBMC RNA was the source of the TCR library. In Xi'an, China, an endocrinology department was the source of patients. Construction of TCR beta libraries relied on iRepertoire HTBI primers and on Arm-PCR targeting CDR3 regions. Each CDR3 protein is one row after TCRdb ran MiXCR on the multiplex PCR reads. The profile shows some 600,000 distinct CDR3 sequences, 16% of them singletons. This clonotype has at least ten counts. Antigen: not known. The same specimen was also included in a second study, on T cells in Graves' hyperthyroidism and ophthalmopathy.

Here the sequenced sample was peripheral blood mononuclear cells (PBMCs), taken at new diagnosis, from a patient treated with antithyroid drugs. The TCR comes from a young man with Graves disease. The chain joins TRBV6-7 to TRBJ2-7; 7 nucleotides line up with TRBD1. TRBV6-7 is an ORF, with its function uncertain. CDR3 residues: CASSYHPGQSYEQYF. The CDR3, as DNA: TGTGCCAGCAGTTACCACCCGGGACAGTCCTACGAGCAGTACTTC.